The source of this T cell receptor beta chain is a study of T cells in Graves' hyperthyroidism and ophthalmopathy. Overall study results and limits: In the analysis, a 13 V-J model separated ophthalmopathy from stable hyperthyroidism.

The CDR3 is 17 residues long. V lost 2 bases, J lost 1 base, and 3 bases stayed unmatched. This clonotype occurred a few times. Its target is not known. The TCR beta CDR3 regions underwent amplification using RNA transcripts as the source. The TCR CDR3 was amplified in a first-round RT-PCR using the HTBI primer set. A single record per CDR3 protein comes from TCRdb applying MiXCR to the multiplex PCR reads. Found here are approximately 370,000 distinct CDR3 sequences, 15% of them singletons; the top ten hold 30% to 35%. The origin of this receptor is a woman aged 25 to 39 with Graves' hyperthyroidism. Sequenced: blood. The rearrangement uses TRBV12-3 or TRBV12-4 and TRBJ2-2, with TRBD2 matching 11 bases. CDR3 sequence: CASSLYGTSGNTGELFF. The DNA of the CDR3 is TGTGCCAGCAGTTTATACGGGACTAGCGGGAACACCGGGGAGCTGTTTTTT.